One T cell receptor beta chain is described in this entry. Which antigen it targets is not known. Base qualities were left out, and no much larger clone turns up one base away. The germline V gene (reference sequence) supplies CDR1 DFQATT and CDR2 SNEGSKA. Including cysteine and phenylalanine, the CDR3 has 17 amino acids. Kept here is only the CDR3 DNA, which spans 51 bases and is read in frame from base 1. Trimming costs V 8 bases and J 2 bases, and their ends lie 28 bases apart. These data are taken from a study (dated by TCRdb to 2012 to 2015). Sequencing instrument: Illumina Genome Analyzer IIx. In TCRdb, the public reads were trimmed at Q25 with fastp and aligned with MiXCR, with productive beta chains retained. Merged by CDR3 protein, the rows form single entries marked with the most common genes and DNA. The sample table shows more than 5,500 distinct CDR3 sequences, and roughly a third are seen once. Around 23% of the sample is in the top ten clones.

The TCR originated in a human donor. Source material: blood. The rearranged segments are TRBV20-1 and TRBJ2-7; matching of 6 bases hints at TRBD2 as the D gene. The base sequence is TGCAGTTCGATAAGCGGCCGCCATGGAGGGTCCACCTACGAGCAGTACTTC. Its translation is CSSISGRHGGSTYEQYF.